Below, 15 T cell receptor beta chains from the same sample are listed, as sequenced in a study of T cell responses to AZD1222 COVID-19 vaccine. Sequenced by immunoSEQ multiplex PCR; TCRdb stores in-frame clones only, minus some. The repertoire holds some 130,000 clones, with 80% to 90% as singletons. Sequencing was performed on peripheral blood, taken on day 0 of AZD1222 vaccination. The receptors were gathered from an adult in good health.

The V call is TRBV5-8, the J call TRBJ1-5, with D maybe TRBD1 (6 bases). Germline V gene lookup returns CDR1 SGHTS and CDR2 YDEGEE. V was shortened by 4 bases and J by 3 bases, with 14 bases between the two germline ends. This CDR3 comprises 15 residues. The CDR3 region is CASSLQGQTNQPQHF. The DNA of the CDR3 is TGTGCCAGCAGCCTGCAAGGACAGACCAATCAGCCCCAGCATTTT. Based on the CDR3 plus reference TRBV5-8 and TRBJ1-5, the full variable domain is EAGVTQSPTHLIKTRGQQATLRCSPISGHTSVYWYQQALGLGLQFLLWYDEGEERNRGNFPPRFSGRQFPNYSSELNVNALELEDSALYLCASSLQGQTNQPQHFGDGTRLSIL.

The chain recombines TRBV4-2 with TRBJ1-5; D call uncertain. The germline V gene has CDR1 LGHNA and CDR2 YNFKEQ. CDR3 length equals 16 residues. V was cut by 0 bases and J by 9 bases, with 18 bases left in between. CDR3 loop: CASSQEVKRGQGPQHF. The CDR3 coding sequence is TGTGCCAGCAGCCAAGAGGTAAAGCGAGGTCAAGGGCCCCAGCATTTT.

This clone has a handful of counts. The chain uses TRBV7-9 and TRBJ2-5; D possibly matches TRBD1 or TRBD2 (5 bases each). The V end was cut by 5 bases, the J end by 1 base, with 17 bases between. This CDR3 comprises 16 residues. Per germline, CDR1 SEHNR and CDR2 FQNEAQ (reference sequence). This CDR3 reads CASSRRDRGLQETQYF. The CDR3 region has the DNA TGTGCCAGCAGCCGCCGGGACCGCGGACTCCAAGAGACCCAGTACTTC.

The chain has TRBV7-9 and TRBJ2-5; D unclear. Trimming removed 1 base from V and 1 base from J, with 7 bases in between. Germline CDR1 and CDR2: SEHNR and FQNEAQ (reference sequence). This CDR3 region has 14 residues. In DNA form, the CDR3 reads TGTGCCAGCAGCTTAGAGGCACCCCAAGAGACCCAGTACTTC. It is translated as CASSLEAPQETQYF.

The sample holds one count of this clone. The chain couples TRBV3-1 (or the pseudogene TRBV3-2) to TRBJ1-2, with D possibly TRBD1 on 5 matching bases. The CDR3 has 15 amino acids. V was clipped by 0 bases and J by 8 bases, with 16 bases between them. Per the germline V gene, CDR1 is LGHDT and CDR2 is YNNKEL (reference sequence). In DNA, the CDR3 is TGTGCCAGCAGCCAAGACATCGGGGCGCCCCTCGGCTACACCTTC. Translating it yields CASSQDIGAPLGYTF.

The rearrangement uses TRBV7-8 and TRBJ1-3; D remains unclear. This CDR3 has 14 residues. V lost 2 bases and J lost 4, with 9 bases in between. Germline assignment: CDR1 SGHVS and CDR2 FQNEAQ. The CDR3 nucleotides are TGTGCCAGCAGCTTACCCGGCGGGGGAAACACCATATATTTT. Translation: CASSLPGGGNTIYF. The whole variable domain, remainder taken from reference TRBV7-8 and TRBJ1-3, is GAGVSQSPRYKVAKRGQDVALRCDPISGHVSLFWYQQALGQGPEFLTYFQNEAQLDKSGLPSDRFFAERPEGSVSTLKIQRTQQEDSAVYLCASSLPGGGNTIYFGEGSWLTVV.

This chain uses TRBV3-1 (or the pseudogene TRBV3-2) with TRBJ1-4; TRBD1 aligns across 10 bases. The V gene's germline CDR1 is LGHDT and CDR2 YNNKEL (reference sequence). Unmatched junction bases numbered 7, after V lost 1 base and J lost 8 bases. The length of the CDR3 is 16 residues. CDR3 residues: CASSQGWGTGDEKLFF. The CDR3 bases are TGTGCCAGCAGCCAAGGGTGGGGGACAGGGGACGAAAAACTGTTTTTT.

V and J are TRBV18 and TRBJ1-1; 8 bases map to TRBD1. The V segment lost 3 bases and the J segment 4 bases; nucleotides outside the gene matches: 7. CDR3 length: 15 amino acids. Germline CDR1 and CDR2: KGHSH and LQKENI. CDR3 in DNA: TGTGCCAGCTCACCGATGACAGGGGATGTCACTGAAGCTTTCTTT. As protein: CASSPMTGDVTEAFF.

V and J are TRBV12-3 or TRBV12-4 and TRBJ1-6; D is uncertain. V lost 7 bases to trimming and J lost 0 bases, with 4 bases between them. The CDR3 is made up of 13 amino acids. The CDR3 DNA follows: TGTGCCAGCACCCGCTCCTATAATTCACCCCTCCACTTT. Its protein is CASTRSYNSPLHF.

This chain connects TRBV7-2 to TRBJ2-6, with D perhaps matching TRBD1 (6 bases). The CDR3 has 15 amino acids. Germline V gives CDR1 SGHTA, CDR2 FQGNSA. V was shortened by 5 bases and J by 1 base, with 9 bases between the two germline ends. The CDR3, as DNA: TGTGCCAGCAGCCCACAGGGATCTGGGGCCAACGTCCTGACTTTC. Residues: CASSPQGSGANVLTF.

The V call is TRBV18, the J call TRBJ1-3; D is ambiguous. The CDR3 is made up of 14 amino acids. From germline, CDR1 is KGHSH and CDR2 LQKENI. Trimming took off 6 bases at V and 2 bases at J, with 11 bases between the two ends. The DNA for the CDR3 is TGTGCCAGCTCGACGGGGAAGGCTGGAAACACCATATATTTT. It yields the protein CASSTGKAGNTIYF.

This chain links TRBV7-2 with TRBJ1-2; D is unresolved. The CDR3 totals 13 residues. Trimming took off 1 base at V and 14 bases at J, with 17 bases between the two ends. The germline V gene encodes CDR1 SGHTA and CDR2 FQGNSA. In DNA form, the CDR3 reads TGTGCCAGCAGCTTAGGTCCGCAGGACCGCGTTACCTTC. Translating gives CASSLGPQDRVTF.

The chain uses TRBV6-5 and TRBJ1-4; 7 nucleotides line up with TRBD1. Losses at the gene ends were 7 bases for V and 8 bases for J; bases not matched to a gene: 10. Germline CDR1 reads MNHEY; CDR2 reads SVGAGI. The CDR3 runs to 14 residues. CDR3: CASTIAGTDEKLFF. CDR3 coding DNA: TGTGCCAGCACTATAGCCGGGACAGACGAAAAACTGTTTTTT.

The chain recombines TRBV7-2 with TRBJ2-3, with TRBD2 matching over 8 bases. Losses at the gene ends were 6 bases for V and 6 bases for J; bases not matched to a gene: 14. The CDR3 has 16 residues. Germline assignment: CDR1 SGHTA and CDR2 FQGNSA. CDR3 in DNA: TGTGCCAGCAGGAGGGAAGCTAGCGGGTCCTATGATACGCAGTATTTT. It codes for CASRREASGSYDTQYF.

CDR3 sequence reads: CATSDKGLAGLGELFF. In DNA form, the CDR3 reads TGTGCCACCAGTGACAAAGGACTAGCGGGGCTCGGGGAGCTGTTTTTT. V is TRBV24-1 and J is TRBJ2-2, with 12 nucleotides matching TRBD2. The CDR3 spans 16 residues. Germline V gene lookup returns CDR1 KGHDR and CDR2 SFDVKD. With 4 bases clipped from V and 7 bases from J, the junction kept 6 bases outside the gene matches.